This T cell receptor (beta chain) stems from a study of shared clonotypes between healthy human individuals. Study-wide results and caveats: When compared with the clonotypes that were shared by all four sorted-subset donors, the non-shared clonotypes turned out to have lower generation probabilities. At large depth, rarefaction still showed sorted-subset sequencing to be incomplete. Compared with memory subsets, naive subsets generally had larger estimated richness.

Assay: immunoSEQ multiplex PCR; the TCRdb copy retains only in-frame clones and omits some. Here the sample spans approximately 940,000 clones, 76% being singletons. The germline gives CDR1 SGHDT, CDR2 YYEEEE. Between the trimmed V and J ends, which lost 1 base and 0 bases, there was a span of 11 bases. This CDR3 contains 15 residues. A note on this clone: Its antigen remains unknown.

The receptor comes from a man between 18 and 29 years old in good health. The chain employs TRBV5-6 and TRBJ2-7; either TRBD1 or TRBD2 may fit D (5 bases each). Input material: memory CD4+ T cells sorted from blood. Subset given: CD45RA-negative fraction. The CDR3 DNA reads as TGTGCCAGCAGCTTGACCGGGGCTGGCTCCTACGAGCAGTACTTC. This codes for CASSLTGAGSYEQYF.